This T cell receptor (beta chain) was identified in a study of T cell responses to AZD1222 COVID-19 vaccine. Germline CDR1 is GTSNPN and CDR2 is SVGIG (reference sequence). The V and J ends lost 2 bases and 0 bases respectively, with 4 bases between them. The CDR3 consists of 12 residues. As concerns this clone: Its antigen is undetermined.

Method: immunoSEQ multiplex PCR; TCRdb's copy keeps in-frame clones and lacks some. The sample lists about 130,000 clones; under 95% were seen once. Study-wide results and caveats: Nearly half of unique spike-specific TCRs reportedly avoided B.1.351 and B.1.1.7 mutated regions. Only 5 to 7 AZD1222 recipients tested seropositive at baseline.

V gene TRBV30 combines with J gene TRBJ1-1; D gene unclear. This clonotype originated in an adult in good health. The source was peripheral blood, collected on day 0 of AZD1222 vaccination. The CDR3 nucleotides are TGTGCCTGGAGTTGGCTGAACACTGAAGCTTTCTTT. Translating gives CAWSWLNTEAFF.